The sequence of this T cell receptor (beta chain) was determined in a study of Ad26.COV2.S vaccination and SARS-CoV-2 variants. This clone has only a few counts. What it recognizes is unknown. Germline V lookup: CDR1 DFQATT, CDR2 SNEGSKA (reference sequence). This CDR3 has 11 residues. Assay used: immunoSEQ multiplex PCR; TCRdb lists only in-frame clones, some missing. The profile shows 350,000 to 400,000 clones, about 88% of them singletons. Treatment given: some 20 received Ad26.COV2.S at low or high dose, single or two shots; about 5 received placebo; per-sample allocation not given. The study sampled participants on day 63 after the first vaccine or placebo injection. Study findings and constraints: Post-vaccination spike-specific CD8+ and CD4+ T cell responses reportedly had substantial breadth.

This TCR came from a person between 18 and 65 years old who received the Ad26.COV2.S COVID-19 vaccine or a placebo. V gene TRBV20-1 combines with J gene TRBJ1-1, with a weak D call TRBD1 (6 bases). Sequencing was performed on peripheral blood, taken in a trial of Ad26.COV2.S vaccine versus placebo. This CDR3 is CRGHLNTEAFF. In nucleotides, the CDR3 is TGCAGGGGACACTTGAACACTGAAGCTTTCTTT.